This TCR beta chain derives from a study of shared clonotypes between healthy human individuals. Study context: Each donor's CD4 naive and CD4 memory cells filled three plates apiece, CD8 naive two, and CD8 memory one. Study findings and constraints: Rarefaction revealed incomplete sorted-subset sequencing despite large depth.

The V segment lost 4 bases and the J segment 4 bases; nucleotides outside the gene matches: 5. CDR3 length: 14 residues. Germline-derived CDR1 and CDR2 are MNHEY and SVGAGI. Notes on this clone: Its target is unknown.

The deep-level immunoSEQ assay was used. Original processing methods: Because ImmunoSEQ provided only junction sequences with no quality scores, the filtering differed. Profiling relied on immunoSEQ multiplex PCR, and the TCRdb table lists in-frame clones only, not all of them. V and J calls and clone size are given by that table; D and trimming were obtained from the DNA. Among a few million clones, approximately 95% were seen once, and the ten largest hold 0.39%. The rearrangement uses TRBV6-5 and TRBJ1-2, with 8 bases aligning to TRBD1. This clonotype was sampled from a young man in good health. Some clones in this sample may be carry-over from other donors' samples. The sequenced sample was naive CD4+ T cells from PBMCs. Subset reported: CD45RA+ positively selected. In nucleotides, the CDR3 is TGTGCCAGCAGTTTCAGGGGGCTGGGCTATGGCTACACCTTC. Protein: CASSFRGLGYGYTF.